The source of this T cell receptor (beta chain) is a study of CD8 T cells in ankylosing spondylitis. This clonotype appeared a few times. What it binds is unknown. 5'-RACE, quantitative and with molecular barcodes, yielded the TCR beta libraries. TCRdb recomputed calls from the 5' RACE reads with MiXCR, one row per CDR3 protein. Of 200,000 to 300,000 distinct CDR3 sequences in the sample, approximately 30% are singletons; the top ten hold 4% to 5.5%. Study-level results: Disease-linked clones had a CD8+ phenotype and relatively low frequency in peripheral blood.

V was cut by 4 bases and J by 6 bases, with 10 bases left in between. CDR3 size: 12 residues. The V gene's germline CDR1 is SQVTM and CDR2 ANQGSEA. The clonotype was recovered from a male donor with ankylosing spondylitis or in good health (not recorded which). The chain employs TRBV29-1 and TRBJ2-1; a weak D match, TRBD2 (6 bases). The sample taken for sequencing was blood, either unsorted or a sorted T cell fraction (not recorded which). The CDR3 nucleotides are TGCAGCGTTGGGGGAGGCGGCAATGAGCAGTTCTTC. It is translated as CSVGGGGNEQFF.